A single sample is the source of the 6 T cell receptor beta chains below, sequenced in a study of T cell changes during pregnancy in multiple sclerosis. The table came from immunoSEQ multiplex PCR; TCRdb's copy has only in-frame clones and leaves some out. Here the sample spans about 70,000 clones, about 95% being singletons. Sequenced material: peripheral blood, taken in the third trimester of pregnancy. These receptors were collected from a female donor with multiple sclerosis, enrolled in a pregnancy study.

This rearrangement joins TRBV7-2 to TRBJ1-6, with TRBD1 identical over 9 bases. V trimming: 5 bases; J trimming: 5 bases; junction bases outside the gene matches: 10. The germline gives CDR1 SGHTA, CDR2 FQGNSA. The length of the CDR3 is 17 residues. Here the CDR3 DNA reads TGTGCCAGCAGCAATGGCTGGCGGGACAGGGATAATTCACCCCTCCACTTT. Translated: CASSNGWRDRDNSPLHF.

The genes are TRBV6-4 and TRBJ2-2; 11 bases line up with TRBD2. This CDR3 has 16 residues. V trimming: 6 bases; J trimming: 2 bases; junction bases outside the gene matches: 5. Per the germline V gene, CDR1 is MRHNA and CDR2 is SNTAGT. The CDR3 DNA sequence: TGTGCCAGCAGCAAAACTAGCGGGGGAAACACCGGGGAGCTGTTTTTT. Translating it yields CASSKTSGGNTGELFF.

The V gene is TRBV4-3, the J gene TRBJ2-3, with 10 bases matching TRBD2. Germline V CDR1 and CDR2: LGHNA, YSLEER. J lost 5 bases, V lost 0 bases, and 5 bases had no gene match. The CDR3 is 16 residues long. Here the CDR3 reads CASSQESLAGEDTQYF. The CDR3 DNA reads TGCGCCAGCAGCCAAGAAAGTCTAGCGGGGGAAGATACGCAGTATTTT.

V gene TRBV10-1 combines with J gene TRBJ1-2; D possibly corresponds to TRBD1 (6 bases). Germline CDR1 reads WNHNN; CDR2 reads SYGVQD (reference sequence). V lost 3 bases and J lost 8, with 10 bases in between. The CDR3 covers 12 residues. The CDR3 here is CASSDWGRGYTF. CDR3 coding DNA: TGCGCCAGCAGTGACTGGGGGCGAGGCTACACCTTC.

This clone was seen more than once but under ten times. The chain links TRBV6-4 to TRBJ2-3; 9 nucleotides line up with TRBD1. This CDR3 is 15 amino acids long. Germline V CDR1 and CDR2: MRHNA, SNTAGT. V shed 2 bases and J 5 bases; nucleotides not matched to a gene: 5. The CDR3 reads CASSDRTGAGDTQYF. CDR3 DNA sequence: TGTGCCAGCAGTGACCGGACAGGGGCGGGAGATACGCAGTATTTT.

The chain has TRBV6-1 and TRBJ2-2; a possible D gene is TRBD1 (5 bases). V was cut by 7 bases and J by 1 base, with 13 bases left in between. The CDR3 runs 15 residues. From germline, CDR1 is MNHNS and CDR2 SASEGT. CDR3 residues: CASTPGRVNTGELFF. The DNA for the CDR3 is TGTGCCAGCACCCCGGGCAGGGTGAACACCGGGGAGCTGTTTTTT.